One sample yielded the 7 T cell receptor beta chains listed below, sequenced in a study of monozygotic twins with inflammatory bowel disease. TCRdb reanalyzed the 5' RACE reads and collapses them to one entry per CDR3 protein, without DNA. Across a few hundred thousand distinct CDR3 sequences, the top ten clones capture 5.6% of the sample. The sequencing sample was made of blood. Receptors originate from a human donor with ulcerative colitis or Crohn's disease, or a healthy co-twin of an affected twin (not recorded which).

The V and J genes are TRBV6-2 or TRBV6-3 and TRBJ2-7; TCRdb gives TRBD1 as the D gene, but with no DNA this cannot be confirmed. The CDR3 contains 14 residues. Germline V CDR1 and CDR2: MNHEY, SVGEGT. This CDR3 is CASTWGDTTYEQYF.

The chain has TRBV4-3 and TRBJ2-7; TCRdb returns TRBD2, unconfirmable since there is no DNA. CDR1 is LGHNA, CDR2 YSLEER, per germline. The CDR3 is made up of 15 amino acids. The chain's CDR3 is CASSHIAGGSYEQYF.

The CDR3 protein is CASSLEGGVLDTQYF. This chain links TRBV5-1 with TRBJ2-3; TCRdb returns TRBD1, unconfirmable since there is no DNA. This CDR3 contains 15 residues. Germline-derived CDR1 and CDR2 are SGHRS and YFSETQ.

The chain employs TRBV28 and TRBJ1-1; checking the TCRdb D call of TRBD1 is not possible without DNA. Germline CDR1 reads MDHEN; CDR2 reads SYDVKM. This CDR3 contains 20 residues. The chain's CDR3 is CASSLFLGLLGDSKNTEAFF.

The V and J genes are TRBV6-5 and TRBJ2-3. Germline V CDR1 and CDR2: MNHEY, SVGAGI. CDR3 size: 13 residues. The CDR3 region is CASSYSKRYTQYF.

This chain links TRBV20-1 with TRBJ1-2; TCRdb lists TRBD1, though no DNA is available to test this call. The CDR3 spans 13 residues. In germline, CDR1 is DFQATT, CDR2 SNEGSKA (reference sequence). The CDR3 sequence is CSARTGRGYGYTF.

CDR3 sequence: CASSYSGRGTGELFF. The V and J genes are TRBV6-2 or TRBV6-3 and TRBJ2-2; TCRdb calls TRBD2, which cannot be checked without DNA. Germline assignment: CDR1 MNHEY and CDR2 SVGEGT. This CDR3 spans 15 amino acids.